One sample yielded the 10 T cell receptor beta chains listed below, sequenced in a study of cytomegalovirus exposure and HLA in healthy donors. A multiplex PCR was run with 60 Vbeta primers and 13 Jbeta primers. The method was immunoSEQ multiplex PCR; TCRdb's version includes in-frame clones alone and lacks a portion of them. The table includes approximately 150,000 clones, 60% to 80% detected once. Sequenced sample: PBMCs. The source is a male donor in good health and CMV-seronegative.

This chain uses TRBV7-9 with TRBJ1-6, with TRBD1 as a possible D gene (6 bases). Germline CDR1 SEHNR, CDR2 FQNEAQ (reference sequence). The CDR3 consists of 15 residues. Trimming pared 1 base from V and 8 bases from J, leaving 12 bases between. The CDR3 loop reads CASSLGTGRDSPLHF. The CDR3 nucleotides are TGTGCCAGCAGCTTAGGAACAGGGCGGGATTCACCCCTCCACTTT.

The chain employs TRBV4-1 and TRBJ1-2; TRBD1 aligns across 8 bases. Germline values: CDR1 MGHRA, CDR2 YSYEKL. The CDR3 runs 17 residues. J lost 6 bases, V lost 4 bases, and 16 bases had no gene match. CDR3 amino acids: CASSRVGQGAIMNGYTF. The CDR3 DNA reads TGCGCCAGCAGCCGAGTTGGGCAGGGGGCGATTATGAATGGCTACACCTTC.

This chain joins TRBV27 and TRBJ1-6, with a tentative D call TRBD1 (6 bases). This CDR3 spans 13 amino acids. V lost 4 bases and J lost 15, with 16 bases in between. The germline V gene encodes CDR1 MNHEY and CDR2 SMNVEV (reference sequence). Here the CDR3 reads CASSSRGARRLHF. Here the CDR3 DNA reads TGTGCCAGCAGTTCCCGGGGGGCGCGCCGCCTCCACTTT.

CDR3 sequence (DNA): TGTGCCAGCAGCCAAACGACAGGGAACTACGAGCAGTACTTC. Its translation is CASSQTTGNYEQYF. This sequence joins TRBV11-2 and TRBJ2-7; 7 nucleotides match TRBD1. The V and J ends lost 5 bases and 3 bases, in that order; junction bases with no gene match: 7. The CDR3 consists of 14 residues. Germline CDR1 is SGHAT and CDR2 is FQNNGV. The full variable domain, in which reference TRBV11-2 and TRBJ2-7 provide the parts outside the CDR3, is EAGVAQSPRYKIIEKRQSVAFWCNPISGHATLYWYQQILGQGPKLLIQFQNNGVVDDSQLPKDRFSAERLKGVDSTLKIQPAKLEDSAVYLCASSQTTGNYEQYFGPGTRLTVT.

A single count supports this clone. The chain recombines TRBV25-1 with TRBJ2-5; perhaps TRBD1 as D (6 bases). Germline V gene sequence: CDR1 MGHDK, CDR2 SYGVNS. The CDR3 sequence is 13 residues long. Trimming pared 1 base from V and 5 bases from J, leaving 8 bases between. The CDR3 is CASSEWGRETQYF. CDR3 in DNA: TGTGCCAGCAGTGAATGGGGGCGGGAGACCCAGTACTTC.

CDR3: CASSQTVNTGELFF. CDR3 bases: TGTGCCAGCAGTCAGACAGTGAACACCGGGGAGCTGTTTTTT. V usage is TRBV7-9 and J usage is TRBJ2-2, with D possibly matching TRBD1 (5 bases). CDR3 length: 14 amino acids. Germline CDR1 is SEHNR and CDR2 is FQNEAQ (reference sequence). Trimming pared 6 bases from V and 1 base from J, leaving 9 bases between.

This chain joins TRBV6-5 and TRBJ1-1; TRBD1 might be the D (5 bases). This CDR3 has 14 residues. Germline V gene sequence: CDR1 MNHEY, CDR2 SVGAGI. V was clipped by 6 bases and J by 8 bases, with 19 bases between them. As DNA, the CDR3 is TGTGCCAGCAGATGGGGCCGAGGTGCCTCCGAAGCTTTCTTT. Amino acid sequence: CASRWGRGASEAFF.

The chain combines TRBV30 with TRBJ1-5, with D tentatively TRBD1 (5 bases). There are 13 residues in the CDR3. Germline CDR1 GTSNPN, CDR2 SVGIG (reference sequence). Trimming stripped 1 base from V and 7 bases from J, with 11 bases between. The CDR3 here is CAWSDSTEQPQHF. In DNA, the CDR3 is TGTGCCTGGAGTGATTCGACAGAACAGCCCCAGCATTTT.

As to this clone: This sample also contains other DNA sequences that code for the same CDR3. The V gene is TRBV7-9, the J gene TRBJ2-1, with 15 bases lining up with TRBD2. CDR1 and CDR2 (germline): SEHNR, FQNEAQ (reference sequence). Trimming took 5 bases from V and 6 from J; bases not matched to a gene: 2. The CDR3 length is 15 residues. CDR3 loop: CASSLGLAGGNEQFF. CDR3 bases: TGTGCCAGCAGCCTGGGACTAGCGGGGGGCAATGAGCAGTTCTTC.

V and J are TRBV5-1 and TRBJ1-5; 7 nucleotides align to TRBD1. The CDR3 is made up of 15 amino acids. In germline, CDR1 is SGHRS, CDR2 YFSETQ. V shed 4 bases and J 5 bases; nucleotides not matched to a gene: 9. CDR3 in DNA: TGCGCCAGCAGCCCGTCGACAGGGAGCCATCAGCCCCAGCATTTT. Translated: CASSPSTGSHQPQHF.